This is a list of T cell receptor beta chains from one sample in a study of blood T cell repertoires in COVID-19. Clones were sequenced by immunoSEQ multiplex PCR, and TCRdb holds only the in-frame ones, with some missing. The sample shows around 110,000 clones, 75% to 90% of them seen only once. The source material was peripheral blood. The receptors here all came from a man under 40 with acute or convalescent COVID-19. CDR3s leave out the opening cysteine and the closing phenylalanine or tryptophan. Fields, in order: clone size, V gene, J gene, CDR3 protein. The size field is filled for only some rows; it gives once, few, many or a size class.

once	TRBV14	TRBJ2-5	ASSHGETQY
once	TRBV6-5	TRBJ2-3	ASSRSGTDTQY
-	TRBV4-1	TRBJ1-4	ASSQNRVWNEKLF
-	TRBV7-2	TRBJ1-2	ASSDGTGLLYGYT
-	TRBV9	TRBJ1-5	ASSGGHKNQPQH
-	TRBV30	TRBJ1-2	AWIRQTKANYGYT
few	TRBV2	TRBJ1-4	ASRDRVGGEKLF
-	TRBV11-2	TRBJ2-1	ASSLAGAGGPHEQF
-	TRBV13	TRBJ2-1	ASSLGGGRRSNEQF
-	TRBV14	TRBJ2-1	ASSHVSLAGGPAYNEQF
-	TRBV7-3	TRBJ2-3	ASSLTGGADTQY
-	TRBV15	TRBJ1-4	ATSRDWGGNEKLF
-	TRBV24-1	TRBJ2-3	ATSDSGYRADTQY
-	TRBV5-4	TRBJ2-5	ASSFTLFGLGRLRETQY
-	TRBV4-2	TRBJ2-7	ASSQDGQGEQY
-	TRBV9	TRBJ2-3	AGSPDGGADTQY
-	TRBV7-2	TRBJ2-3	ASSPLPSGTDTQY
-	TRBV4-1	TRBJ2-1	ASSPAAGLADNEQF
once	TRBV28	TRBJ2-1	ASTLYNEQF
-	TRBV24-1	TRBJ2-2	ATRAWSGELF
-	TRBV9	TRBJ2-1	ASSVGRIKSSYNEQF
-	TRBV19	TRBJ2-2	ASSLGLGTTGELF
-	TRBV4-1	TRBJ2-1	ASSQVDRGPHEQF
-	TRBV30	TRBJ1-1	AWSVLEKAF
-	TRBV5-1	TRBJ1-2	ASSTGQESYGYT
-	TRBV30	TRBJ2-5	AWSVGLAQETQY
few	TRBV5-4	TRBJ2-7	ASSSRDRDYEQY
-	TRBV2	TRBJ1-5	ASSAGFRQPQH
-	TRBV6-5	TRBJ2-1	ASSYSVEYEQF
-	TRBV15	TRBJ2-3	ATSRGAVDTQY
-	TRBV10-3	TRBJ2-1	ATMPGLAEINEQF
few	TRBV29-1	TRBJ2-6	SVEWGGTSGANVLT
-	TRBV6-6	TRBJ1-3	ASREGQGAGNTIY
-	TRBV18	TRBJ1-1	ASSPSGTEAF
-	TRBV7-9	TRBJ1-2	ASSLSSGGTYGYT
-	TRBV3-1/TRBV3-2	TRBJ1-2	ASSQDRGETHNYGYT
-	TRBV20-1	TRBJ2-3	SASDFYTDTQY
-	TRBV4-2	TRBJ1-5	ASSETAGTGYSNQPQH
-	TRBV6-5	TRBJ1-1	ASSYGSDYTEAF
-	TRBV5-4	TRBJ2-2	ASSLGGGNTGELF
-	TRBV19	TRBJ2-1	ASSMTAGVGQF
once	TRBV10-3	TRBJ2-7	AISESGGYEQY
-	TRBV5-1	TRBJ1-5	ASSLGGDQPQH
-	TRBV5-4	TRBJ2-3	ASSLRDRAPDTQY
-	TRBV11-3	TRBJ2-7	ASSRQGDSYEQY
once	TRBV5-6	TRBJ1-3	ASSPDTGNTIY
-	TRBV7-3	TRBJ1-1	ASSAGPRARTEAF
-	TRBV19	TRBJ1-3	ASSIRQGLGGNTIY
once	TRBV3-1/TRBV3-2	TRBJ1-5	ASSQGLGGEQPQH
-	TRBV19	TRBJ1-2	ASSPQGHYGYT
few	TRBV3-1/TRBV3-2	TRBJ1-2	ASSQERRAYGYT
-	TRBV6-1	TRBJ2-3	ASSALAGGIGADTQY
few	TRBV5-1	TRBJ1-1	ASSLGRGGHPEAF
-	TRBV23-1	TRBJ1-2	ASSQATGDGYT
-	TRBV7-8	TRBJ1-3	ASSLGPSRGNTIY